This entry describes one T cell receptor beta chain. Its cognate antigen is unknown. The data belong to a study of radiation and T cells in renal cell carcinoma. General study findings and limits: Without pretreatment biopsies, baseline tumor clonotype presence was undetermined. From baseline, blood top tumor clonotypes peaked at 2 weeks post-radiation.

Stated time point: baseline pretreatment blood. Treatment in this sample: 15 Gy SBRT to primary tumor, nephrectomy 4 weeks later. Only in-frame clones appear in the TCRdb table, and some are missing; sequencing was by immunoSEQ multiplex PCR. This sample carries 140,000 to 150,000 clones, approximately 90% of them seen once, and the ten largest clones take around 4.1%. The V end lost 6 bases, the J end lost 0 bases, and 15 bases lay between the germline ends. CDR3 length: 16 amino acids. The V gene's germline CDR1 is SGHNT and CDR2 YENEEA. The material was blood, obtained from a patient whose treatment included radiotherapy and nephrectomy. This chain links TRBV11-3 with TRBJ1-3; perhaps TRBD1 as D (5 bases). This receptor was identified in a woman in her seventies with renal cell carcinoma. The DNA of the CDR3 is TGTGCCAGCAGTCCCCGACGGGGGACCTCTGGAAACACCATATATTTT. The encoded protein is CASSPRRGTSGNTIYF.